This T cell receptor beta chain was captured by sequencing in a study of blood T cells in healthy people across ages. For the second PCR, which ran for about 6 to 11 cycles, a sample-barcoded 5' primer and a J-beta primer mix were used. TCRdb called the 5' RACE reads again in MiXCR, with one record for every CDR3 protein. The sample records fewer than 2 million distinct CDR3 sequences, about 39% being singletons. Study-level results: A strong correlation was seen between TCR beta diversity and naive T cell percentage. Across the age range, TCR beta diversity per million T cells fell in a roughly linear way.

Only a few counts were recorded for this clonotype. Antigen unknown. This clonotype was obtained from a human donor in good health. Input material: blood.

The CDR3 coding sequence is TGTGCCAGCAGCCAATCCCTAACTAATGAAAAACTGTTTTTT. Encoded protein: CASSQSLTNEKLFF. The chain links TRBV3-1 to TRBJ1-4; D uncertain. The CDR3 runs to 14 residues. The V end lost 2 bases, the J end lost 1 base, and 5 bases lay between the germline ends. Germline assignment: CDR1 LGHDT and CDR2 YNNKEL (reference sequence).